The subject of this entry is one T cell receptor beta chain. CDR1 and CDR2 from the germline V gene are LGHDT and YNNKEL (reference sequence). The CDR3 sequence is 15 residues long. Unmatched junction bases numbered 3, after V lost 3 bases and J lost 3 bases. This entry is derived from a study of blood T cell repertoires in COVID-19. As for the study in general: From T cells, B-cell-depleted T cells, or PBMCs came the material, which was cDNA or gDNA.

TCRdb's copy holds only in-frame clones and misses some; the assay was immunoSEQ multiplex PCR. The sample consists of around 73,000 clones, about 79% of them appearing once. The clonotype originates from a woman in her sixties or seventies with acute or convalescent COVID-19. This chain uses TRBV3-1 (or the pseudogene TRBV3-2) with TRBJ2-2, with 8 bases lining up with TRBD1. Material for sequencing was peripheral blood. CDR3 protein: CASSQTRGHTGELFF. CDR3 in DNA: TGTGCCAGCAGCCAGACCAGGGGGCACACCGGGGAGCTGTTTTTT.